This TCR beta chain stems from a study of CD8 T cells in Susac syndrome. Random hexamers served to reverse transcribe about 0.5 to 1 ug RNA. The amplification used immunoSEQ multiplex PCR on TCR beta CDR3; it spanned 54 Vbeta and 13 Jbeta. TCRdb processed the immunoSEQ multiplex PCR reads anew with MiXCR; each CDR3 protein has one entry. The table includes about 170,000 distinct CDR3 sequences, 90% to 96% detected once. TEMRA cells were enriched by FACS, while CD8+ and CD4+ T cells were obtained through a negative isolation that was performed magnetically. The TCR originated in a human donor with Susac syndrome. The specimen was CD4+ T cells from PBMCs.

CDR3 DNA sequence: TGTGCCTGGGAGCGGGAGTATGAGCAGTTCTTC. It codes for CAWEREYEQFF. The rearrangement joins TRBV30 to TRBJ2-1; 8 bases are a match to TRBD2. CDR1 is GTSNPN and CDR2 is SVGIG in the germline V gene (reference sequence). The CDR3 loop spans 11 amino acids. V shed 5 bases, J shed 8 bases, and the junction held 2 bases outside the gene matches.